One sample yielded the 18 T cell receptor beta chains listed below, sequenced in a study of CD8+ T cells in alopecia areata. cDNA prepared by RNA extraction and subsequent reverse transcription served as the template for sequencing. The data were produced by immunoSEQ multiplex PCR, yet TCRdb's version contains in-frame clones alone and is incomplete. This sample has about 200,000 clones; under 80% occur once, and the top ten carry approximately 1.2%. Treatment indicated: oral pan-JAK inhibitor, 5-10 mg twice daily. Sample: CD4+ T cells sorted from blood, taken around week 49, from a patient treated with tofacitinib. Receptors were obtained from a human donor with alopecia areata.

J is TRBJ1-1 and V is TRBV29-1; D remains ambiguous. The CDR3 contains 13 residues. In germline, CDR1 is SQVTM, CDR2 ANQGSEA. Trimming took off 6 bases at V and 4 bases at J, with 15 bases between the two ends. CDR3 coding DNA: TGCAGCGTGAGTTCTCAAGGGCGCACTGAAGCTTTCTTT. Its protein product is CSVSSQGRTEAFF.

CDR3 sequence reads: CASSSESTGGGTEAFF. The CDR3 coding sequence is TGTGCCAGCAGCTCCGAGTCGACAGGGGGGGGCACTGAAGCTTTCTTT. J is TRBJ1-1 and V is TRBV11-3; 9 nucleotides line up with TRBD1. CDR3 length equals 16 residues. After removal of 4 bases from V and 4 bases from J, the junction contained 10 bases not matched to a gene. CDR1 is SGHNT, CDR2 YENEEA, per germline.

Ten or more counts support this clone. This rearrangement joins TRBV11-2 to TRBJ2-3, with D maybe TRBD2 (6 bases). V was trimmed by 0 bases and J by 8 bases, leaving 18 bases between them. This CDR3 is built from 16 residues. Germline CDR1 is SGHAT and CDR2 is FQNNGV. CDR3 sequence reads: CASSLEGGSGSLTQYF. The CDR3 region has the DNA TGTGCCAGCAGCTTAGAGGGGGGAAGTGGGTCCCTTACGCAGTATTTT.

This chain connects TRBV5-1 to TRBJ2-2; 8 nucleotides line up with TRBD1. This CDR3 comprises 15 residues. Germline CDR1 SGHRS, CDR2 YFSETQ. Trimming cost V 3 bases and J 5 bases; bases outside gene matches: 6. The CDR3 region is CASSSTGESTGELFF. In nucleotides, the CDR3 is TGCGCCAGCAGCTCGACAGGGGAGAGTACCGGGGAGCTGTTTTTT.

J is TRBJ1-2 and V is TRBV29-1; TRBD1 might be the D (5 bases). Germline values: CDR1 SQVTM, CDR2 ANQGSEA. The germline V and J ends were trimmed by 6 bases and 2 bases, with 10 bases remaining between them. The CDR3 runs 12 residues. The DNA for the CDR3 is TGCAGCGTCGAGCGGGGGAACTATGGCTACACCTTC. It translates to CSVERGNYGYTF.

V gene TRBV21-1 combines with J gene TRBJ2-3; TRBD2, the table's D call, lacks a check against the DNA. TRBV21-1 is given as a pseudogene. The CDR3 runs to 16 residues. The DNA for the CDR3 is TGTGCCAGCAGCAATCCCCTCGGTCCTAGCACAGATACGCAGTATTTT. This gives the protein CASSNPLGPSTDTQYF.

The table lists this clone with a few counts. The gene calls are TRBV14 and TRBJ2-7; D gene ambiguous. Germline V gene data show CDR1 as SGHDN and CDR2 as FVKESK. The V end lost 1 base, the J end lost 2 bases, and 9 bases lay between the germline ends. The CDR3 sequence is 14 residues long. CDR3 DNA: TGTGCCAGCAGCCAAGGCGGATTGACCTACGAGCAGTACTTC. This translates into CASSQGGLTYEQYF.

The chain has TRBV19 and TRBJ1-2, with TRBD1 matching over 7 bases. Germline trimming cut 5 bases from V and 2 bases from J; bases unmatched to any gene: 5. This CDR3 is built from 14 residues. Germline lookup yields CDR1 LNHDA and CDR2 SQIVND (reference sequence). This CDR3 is CASSPPQGNYGYTF. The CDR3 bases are TGTGCCAGTAGTCCTCCACAGGGGAACTATGGCTACACCTTC.

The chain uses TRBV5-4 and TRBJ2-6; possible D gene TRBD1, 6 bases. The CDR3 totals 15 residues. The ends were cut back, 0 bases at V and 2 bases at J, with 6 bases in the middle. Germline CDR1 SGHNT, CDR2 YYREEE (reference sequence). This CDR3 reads CASSLGQAGANVLTF. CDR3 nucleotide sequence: TGTGCCAGCAGCTTGGGACAGGCTGGGGCCAACGTCCTGACTTTC.

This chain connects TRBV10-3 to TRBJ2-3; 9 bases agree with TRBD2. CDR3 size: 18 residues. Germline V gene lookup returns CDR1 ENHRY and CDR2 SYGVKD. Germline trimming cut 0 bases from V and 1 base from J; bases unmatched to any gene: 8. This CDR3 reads CAISESIPASGGTDTQYF. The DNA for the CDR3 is TGTGCCATCAGTGAGTCGATCCCGGCTAGCGGGGGCACAGATACGCAGTATTTT.

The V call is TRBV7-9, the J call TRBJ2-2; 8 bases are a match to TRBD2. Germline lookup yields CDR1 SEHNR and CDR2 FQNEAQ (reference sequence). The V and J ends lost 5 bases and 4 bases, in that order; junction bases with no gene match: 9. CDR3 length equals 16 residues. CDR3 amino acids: CASSRSSLAVTGELFF. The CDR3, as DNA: TGTGCCAGCAGCCGATCCTCACTAGCGGTCACCGGGGAGCTGTTTTTT. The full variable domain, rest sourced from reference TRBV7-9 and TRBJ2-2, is DTGVSQNPRHKITKRGQNVTFRCDPISEHNRLYWYRQTLGQGPEFLTYFQNEAQLEKSRLLSDRFSAERPKGSFSTLEIQRTEQGDSAMYLCASSRSSLAVTGELFFGEGSRLTVL.

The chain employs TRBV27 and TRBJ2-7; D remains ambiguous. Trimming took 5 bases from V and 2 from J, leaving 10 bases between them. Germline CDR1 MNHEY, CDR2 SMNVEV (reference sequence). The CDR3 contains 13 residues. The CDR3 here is CASSRIGAYEQYF. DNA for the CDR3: TGTGCCAGCAGTCGCATTGGGGCCTACGAGCAGTACTTC.

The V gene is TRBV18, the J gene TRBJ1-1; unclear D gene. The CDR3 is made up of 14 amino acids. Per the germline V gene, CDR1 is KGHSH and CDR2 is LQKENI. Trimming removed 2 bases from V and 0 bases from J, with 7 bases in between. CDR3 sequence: CASSPAVMNTEAFF. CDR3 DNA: TGTGCCAGCTCACCAGCCGTTATGAACACTGAAGCTTTCTTT.

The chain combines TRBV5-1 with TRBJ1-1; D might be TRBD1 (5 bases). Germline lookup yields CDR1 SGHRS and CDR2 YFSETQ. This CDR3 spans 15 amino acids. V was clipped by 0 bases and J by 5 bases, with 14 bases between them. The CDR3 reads CASSLGFGGFTEAFF. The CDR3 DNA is TGCGCCAGCAGCTTGGGATTCGGGGGGTTTACTGAAGCTTTCTTT.

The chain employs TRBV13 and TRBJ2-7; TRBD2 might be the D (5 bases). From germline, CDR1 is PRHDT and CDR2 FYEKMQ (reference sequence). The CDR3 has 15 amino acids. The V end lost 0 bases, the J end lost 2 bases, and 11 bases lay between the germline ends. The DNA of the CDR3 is TGTGCCAGCAGCTTAGGTGGCCAGCGGCCCTACGAGCAGTACTTC. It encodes CASSLGGQRPYEQYF. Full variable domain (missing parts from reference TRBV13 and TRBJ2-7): AAGVIQSPRHLIKEKRETATLKCYPIPRHDTVYWYQQGPGQDPQFLISFYEKMQSDKGSIPDRFSAQQFSDYHSELNMSSLELGDSALYFCASSLGGQRPYEQYFGPGTRLTVT.

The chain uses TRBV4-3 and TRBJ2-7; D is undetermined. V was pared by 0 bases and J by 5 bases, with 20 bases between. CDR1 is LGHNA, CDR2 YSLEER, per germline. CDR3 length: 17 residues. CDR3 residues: CASSQDLGQVSVDEQYF. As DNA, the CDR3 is TGCGCCAGCAGCCAAGATCTAGGTCAGGTCAGTGTCGACGAGCAGTACTTC.

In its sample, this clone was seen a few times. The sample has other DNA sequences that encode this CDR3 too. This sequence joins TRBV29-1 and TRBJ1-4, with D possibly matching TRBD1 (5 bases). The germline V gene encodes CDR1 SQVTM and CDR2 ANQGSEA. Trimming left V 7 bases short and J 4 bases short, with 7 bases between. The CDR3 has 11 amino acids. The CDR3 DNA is TGCAGCGGCGGGGGTAATGAAAAACTGTTTTTT. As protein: CSGGGNEKLFF.

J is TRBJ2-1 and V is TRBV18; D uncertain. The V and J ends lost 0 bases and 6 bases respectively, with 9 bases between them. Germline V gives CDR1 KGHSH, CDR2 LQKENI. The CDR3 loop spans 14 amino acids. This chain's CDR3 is CASSPPVVRNEQFF. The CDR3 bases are TGTGCCAGCTCACCACCGGTGGTTCGCAATGAGCAGTTCTTC.